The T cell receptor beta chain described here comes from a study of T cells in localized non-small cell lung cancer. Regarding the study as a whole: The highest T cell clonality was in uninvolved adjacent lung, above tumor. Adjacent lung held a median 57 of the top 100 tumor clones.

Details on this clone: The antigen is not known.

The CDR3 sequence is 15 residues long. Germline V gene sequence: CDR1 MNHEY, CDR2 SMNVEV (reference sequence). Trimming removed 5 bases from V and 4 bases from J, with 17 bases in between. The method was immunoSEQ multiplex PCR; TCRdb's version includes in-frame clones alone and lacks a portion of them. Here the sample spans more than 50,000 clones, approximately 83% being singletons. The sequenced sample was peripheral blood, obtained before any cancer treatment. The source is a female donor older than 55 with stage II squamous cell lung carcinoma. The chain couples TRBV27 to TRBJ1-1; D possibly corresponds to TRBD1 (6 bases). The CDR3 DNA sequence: TGTGCCAGCAGTCCCCGCACAGGGTCGTCCACTGAAGCTTTCTTT. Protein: CASSPRTGSSTEAFF.